The entry below gives a single TCR beta chain sequence along with its context. This clonotype was counted ten times or more. This clone's antigen is unknown. No base-level quality is on record; no much larger clone is a single base apart. This sample is drawn from a study of T cells after yellow fever vaccination (dated by TCRdb to between 2018 and 2021). For the study in its entirety: The SMART-Seq v4 Ultra Low Input RNA kit was used to prepare libraries from fractions with low cell numbers. To follow T-cell clones before and after primary and booster YFV17D yellow fever vaccination, bulk TCR alpha and beta repertoires were sequenced over time. The cohort comprised two healthy male donors, one aged 18 to 30 and one aged 30 to 40 years. Bulk PBMC replicates and cell subsets were isolated from blood drawn at multiple timepoints before and after both primary and secondary immunization. Study-wide conclusions, independent of this receptor: Most clones expanded after primary vaccination (about 95% of CD4 and 80% to 90% of CD8) were re-detected after the booster, suggesting that broad memory maintenance occurred. A small fraction of clonotypes appeared in both the CD4 and CD8 compartments, likely as a result of convergent recombination. Computational filtering was required because FACS-sorted repertoires could contain abundant contaminating clonotypes from the bulk population. Because only a couple of donors were included in the study, the extent to which the findings can be generalized is limited. The secondary T-cell response was weaker than the primary response but faster, peaking on day 5 instead of day 15.

Trimming costs V 4 bases and J 6 bases, and their ends lie 13 bases apart. The CDR3 runs 13 residues from the cysteine to the phenylalanine. Of the read, only the CDR3 DNA is kept; its 39 bases are in frame from base 1. Per the germline V gene (reference sequence), DFQATT is the CDR1 and SNEGSKA is the CDR2. The treatment or condition label on this specimen signifies: live attenuated yellow fever vaccine strain. At every blood-draw timepoint, two biological replicates of bulk PBMCs were collected. PBMCs were isolated from peripheral blood using a standard Ficoll-Paque protocol. TriZol was used to extract RNA from bulk PBMCs, from CD4 and CD8 fractions, and from dextramer-positive and dextramer-negative fractions. TCR cDNA was made using 5'RACE template switching, a step that added a universal primer site and unique molecular identifiers. cDNA synthesis was primed from both the TCR alpha and TCR beta constant segments. Libraries were amplified in two PCR steps, with sample barcodes and sequencing adapters added in the second step. Sequencing of libraries was done on Illumina HiSeq 2500 (2x100 bp) or NovaSeq (2x150 bp). On the study's bioinformatics: Reads were demultiplexed and collapsed into UMI consensus sequences with MIGEC, and V(D)J alignment was performed with MiXCR. Using edgeR on replicate PBMC samples, clonotypes were called vaccine-responding if FDR was below 0.01 and the log2 fold change was above 5 up to day 15. Each bulk clonotype received a CD4 or CD8 identity based on whether the sequenced CD4 or CD8 repertoire contained that clonotype at higher abundance. TCRdb cleaned the public reads at Q25 with fastp, built clones with MiXCR and kept in-frame beta chains. Rows are combined by CDR3 protein, so each entry shows the most common genes and DNA. None of the V and J calls come from the authors' own analysis; TCRdb made them. Counted in this sample were a few hundred thousand distinct CDR3 sequences; 6.2% of them appeared once. The ten most abundant clones make up roughly 15% of the sample.

The sample in question was PBMCs, obtained 5 days after the yellow fever booster vaccination. The chain is assembled from TRBV20-1 and TRBJ1-3, with the identity of the D gene unclear. The TCR comes from a man aged 30 to 39 who received the YFV17D yellow fever vaccine. The sequenced DNA is TGCAGTGCTAACCGAGCGGAGGAAAACACCATATATTTT. It translates as CSANRAEENTIYF.